This T cell receptor (beta chain) was observed in a study of OX40 agonist ivuxolimab in advanced cancers. Study overall: Those enrolled were approximately 87% male, with a mean age of about 60 years and ages from 23 to 79. Findings and caveats of the study: The antigens recognized by the expanded peripheral T cells, that is their antigen specificity, were not determined. The study found that CD8+ T cells averaged more expanded clones than CD4+.

Data came from immunoSEQ multiplex PCR; TCRdb stores just in-frame clones and leaves some out. The data show 90,000 or so clones, roughly 90% seen once. This CDR3 has 14 amino acids. V was pared by 6 bases and J by 0 bases, with 12 bases between. Germline CDR1 SQVTM, CDR2 ANQGSEA. As to this clone: What it binds is not known.

The V gene is TRBV29-1, the J gene TRBJ2-1, with no clear D. Here the sequenced sample was CD4+ or CD8+ T cells sorted from blood, taken in a trial of the OX40 agonist ivuxolimab. This receptor was obtained from an adult with an advanced solid tumor such as melanoma, head and neck, liver or kidney cancer. This chain's CDR3 is CSVDSGISYNEQFF. DNA of the CDR3: TGCAGCGTCGACTCAGGTATCTCCTACAATGAGCAGTTCTTC.